Included here is one T cell receptor (beta chain) sequence, with context. The antigen is unknown. The CDR3 has 13 amino acids. Per germline, CDR1 KGHSH and CDR2 LQKENI. V dropped 6 bases and J dropped 5 bases, with 13 bases sitting between them. Assay: immunoSEQ multiplex PCR; the TCRdb copy retains only in-frame clones and omits some. The sample has 95,000 to 150,000 clones; about 93% are singletons. This record comes from a study of T cell responses to AZD1222 COVID-19 vaccine. Study findings and constraints: Mapped onto spike, vaccine-associated CD4 TCRs spanned it and were dominant at 160-218 and 743-854. Donors were largely white British and mainly female; clonal diversity was possibly underestimated. Receipt of two AZD1222 doses was followed by a rise in Spike-specific TCR breadth and depth.

Investigators merged groups given second doses at roughly 4 or roughly 12 weeks. The chain recombines TRBV18 with TRBJ2-5; D gene ambiguous. This clonotype was obtained from an adult who received the AZD1222 COVID-19 vaccine. The sample in question was peripheral blood, obtained 28 days after the second AZD1222 dose. CDR3 sequence reads: CASSPAPLETQYF. The CDR3 bases are TGTGCCAGCTCCCCTGCCCCGCTGGAGACCCAGTACTTC.